These T cell receptor beta chains were read from a single sample in a study of T cell changes during pregnancy in multiple sclerosis. Profiling relied on immunoSEQ multiplex PCR, and the TCRdb table lists in-frame clones only, not all of them. The sample lists about 29,000 clones; about 89% were seen once. Sequenced material: CD8+ T cells from peripheral blood mononuclear cells, taken after pregnancy. Receptors originate from a female donor with multiple sclerosis, enrolled in a pregnancy study. Each CDR3 is given with its conserved first and last residue. The D gene is left open where the match is weak. Clone size is stated in some rows and not others, as once, few, many or a class when expanded.

TRBV27	TRBD1	TRBJ2-1	-	CASSLPGQGAGEQFF	TGTGCCAGCAGTTTACCCGGACAGGGGGCAGGGGAGCAGTTCTTC
TRBV9	-	TRBJ2-3	-	CASSVFGGAREFSDTQYF	TGTGCCAGCAGCGTATTCGGAGGGGCCAGGGAGTTTTCAGATACGCAGTATTTT
TRBV18	TRBD1	TRBJ1-6	few	CASSLTRQGMENSPLHF	TGTGCCAGCTCACTTACTCGACAGGGGATGGAAAATTCACCCCTCCACTTT
TRBV29-1	-	TRBJ1-2	-	CSVLQGKGVYGYTF	TGCAGCGTTTTACAGGGTAAGGGAGTCTATGGCTACACCTTC
TRBV19	-	TRBJ2-4	-	CASSTLVENIQYF	TGTGCTAGTAGTACCCTAGTCGAAAACATTCAGTACTTC
TRBV11-3	-	TRBJ2-2	-	CASSPVNRVNTGELFF	TGTGCCAGCAGCCCGGTAAACAGGGTAAACACCGGGGAGCTGTTTTTT
TRBV11-2	-	TRBJ2-5	-	CASSYPPGGKETQYF	TGTGCCAGCAGCTACCCCCCAGGGGGGAAAGAGACCCAGTACTTC
TRBV7-2	-	TRBJ1-2	-	CASSLAFPGNYGYTF	TGTGCCAGCAGCTTAGCGTTCCCAGGGAACTATGGCTACACCTTC
TRBV29-1	TRBD1	TRBJ2-7	-	CSVAGTGLSFYEQYF	TGCAGCGTTGCGGGGACAGGCCTTTCTTTCTACGAGCAGTACTTC
TRBV7-9	-	TRBJ2-3	-	CASSSFTDTQYF	TGTGCCAGCAGCTCTTTCACAGATACGCAGTATTTT
TRBV15	-	TRBJ2-5	few	CATSRGAGEGAETQYF	TGTGCCACCAGCAGGGGAGCTGGGGAAGGTGCTGAGACCCAGTACTTC
TRBV6-4	TRBD2	TRBJ2-2	-	CASSRLAGPTGELFF	TGTGCCAGCAGTAGACTAGCGGGACCCACCGGGGAGCTGTTTTTT
TRBV4-2	-	TRBJ2-6	-	CASSQVVDRPSGANVLTF	TGTGCCAGCAGCCAAGTGGTTGACAGACCATCTGGGGCCAACGTCCTGACTTTC
TRBV15	-	TRBJ1-5	-	CATSRDRVGQPQHF	TGTGCCACCAGCAGAGACAGGGTTGGTCAGCCCCAGCATTTT
TRBV6-6	TRBD2	TRBJ2-1	-	CASSYREGNEQFF	TGTGCCAGCAGTTACCGGGAGGGCAATGAGCAGTTCTTC
TRBV29-1	TRBD1	TRBJ1-2	-	CSVGTGAFYGYTF	TGCAGCGTTGGGACAGGAGCCTTCTATGGCTACACCTTC
TRBV11-3	TRBD2	TRBJ2-1	-	CASSLDSGSYNEQFF	TGTGCCAGCAGCTTAGACAGCGGGAGTTACAATGAGCAGTTCTTC
TRBV5-4	TRBD2	TRBJ2-3	once	CASSLPGGREATDTQYF	TGTGCCAGCAGCCTCCCTGGGGGGCGGGAGGCCACAGATACGCAGTATTTT
TRBV19	TRBD2	TRBJ2-1	-	CASSIGWGGNEQFF	TGTGCCAGTAGTATAGGCTGGGGGGGAAATGAGCAGTTCTTC
TRBV27	-	TRBJ2-5	-	CASSAGETQYF	TGTGCCAGCAGTGCGGGGGAGACCCAGTACTTC
TRBV19	-	TRBJ2-1	-	CASSIGTDNEQFF	TGTGCCAGTAGTATAGGAACAGACAATGAGCAGTTCTTC
TRBV4-3	TRBD2	TRBJ2-1	-	CASSHEGGRAADEQFF	TGCGCCAGCAGCCACGAGGGCGGGAGGGCCGCGGATGAGCAGTTCTTC
TRBV4-3	-	TRBJ1-1	-	CASSQDRVGFEAFF	TGCGCCAGCAGCCAAGATCGGGTGGGTTTTGAAGCTTTCTTT
TRBV7-9	-	TRBJ1-2	-	CASSLDPIGAGWNYGYTF	TGTGCCAGCAGCTTAGATCCCATCGGGGCGGGATGGAACTATGGCTACACCTTC
TRBV28	-	TRBJ1-2	-	CASSPQIDGYGYTF	TGTGCCAGCAGTCCCCAGATCGATGGCTATGGCTACACCTTC
TRBV9	TRBD2	TRBJ2-1	once	CASSVVAGGIYNEQFF	TGTGCCAGCAGCGTAGTAGCGGGAGGGATTTACAATGAGCAGTTCTTC
TRBV27	-	TRBJ2-2	-	CASSQTGFGELFF	TGTGCCAGCAGCCAAACAGGGTTCGGGGAGCTGTTTTTT
TRBV30	-	TRBJ1-3	-	CAWSVGQGNTIYF	TGTGCCTGGAGTGTAGGACAGGGAAACACCATATATTTT
TRBV19	-	TRBJ2-7	once	CASSIGGETYEQYF	TGTGCCAGTAGTATAGGGGGCGAGACCTACGAGCAGTACTTC
TRBV28	TRBD2	TRBJ2-1	-	CASNQRTSGTGEQFF	TGTGCCAGCAACCAACGGACTAGCGGGACGGGTGAGCAGTTCTTC
TRBV11-2	TRBD2	TRBJ2-1	-	CASSLVSPGLDNEQFF	TGTGCCAGCAGCTTAGTTTCCCCGGGACTAGATAATGAGCAGTTCTTC
TRBV6-4	TRBD2	TRBJ2-3	-	CASSAGLAGGPDTQYF	TGTGCCAGCAGTGCCGGACTAGCGGGAGGCCCAGATACGCAGTATTTT
TRBV19	TRBD1	TRBJ2-7	-	CASSPGQGGRYEQYF	TGTGCCAGTAGTCCCGGACAGGGAGGAAGATACGAGCAGTACTTC
TRBV7-9	-	TRBJ2-7	-	CASSLRAEREQYF	TGTGCCAGCAGCTTACGCGCGGAGAGGGAGCAGTACTTC
TRBV5-4	TRBD1	TRBJ1-2	-	CASSSADRGFAYTF	TGTGCCAGCAGCTCGGCGGACAGGGGATTTGCCTACACCTTC
TRBV27	-	TRBJ2-1	-	CASSSPLRYNEQFF	TGTGCCAGCAGTTCCCCTCTACGGTACAATGAGCAGTTCTTC
TRBV15	-	TRBJ1-4	once	CATSSIRQRNNEKLFF	TGTGCCACCAGCAGTATTAGGCAGCGTAATAATGAAAAACTGTTTTTT